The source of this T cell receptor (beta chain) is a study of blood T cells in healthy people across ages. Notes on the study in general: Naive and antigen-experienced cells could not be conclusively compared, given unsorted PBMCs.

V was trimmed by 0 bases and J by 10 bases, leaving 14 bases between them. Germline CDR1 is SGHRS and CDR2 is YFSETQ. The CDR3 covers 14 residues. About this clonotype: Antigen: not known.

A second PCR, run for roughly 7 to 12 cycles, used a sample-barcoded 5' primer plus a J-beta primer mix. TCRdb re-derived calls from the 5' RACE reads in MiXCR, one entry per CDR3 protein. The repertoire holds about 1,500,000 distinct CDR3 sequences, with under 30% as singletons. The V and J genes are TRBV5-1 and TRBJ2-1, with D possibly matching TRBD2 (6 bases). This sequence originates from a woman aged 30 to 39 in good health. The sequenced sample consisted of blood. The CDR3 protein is CASSLGSGPYEQFF. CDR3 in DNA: TGCGCCAGCAGCTTGGGGAGCGGGCCATACGAGCAGTTCTTC.